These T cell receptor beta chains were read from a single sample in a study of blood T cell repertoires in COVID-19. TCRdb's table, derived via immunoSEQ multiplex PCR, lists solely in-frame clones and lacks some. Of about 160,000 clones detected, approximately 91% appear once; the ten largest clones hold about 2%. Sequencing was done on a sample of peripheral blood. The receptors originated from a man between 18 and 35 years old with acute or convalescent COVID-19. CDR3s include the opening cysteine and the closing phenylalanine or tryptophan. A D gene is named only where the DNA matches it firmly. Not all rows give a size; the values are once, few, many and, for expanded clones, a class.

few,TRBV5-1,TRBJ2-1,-,TGCGCCAGCAGCTTGAGTCTCGGTCCGGGGGAGGTTGAGCAGTTCTTC,CASSLSLGPGEVEQFF
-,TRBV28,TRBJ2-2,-,TGTGCCAGCAGTGGGGACACAACTACCGGGGAGCTGTTTTTT,CASSGDTTTGELFF
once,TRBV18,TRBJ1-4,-,TGTGCCAGCTCCACTACGGTGAAGGATGAAAAACTGTTTTTT,CASSTTVKDEKLFF
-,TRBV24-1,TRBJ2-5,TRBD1,TGTGCCACCCGACAGGGAAGATGGGAGACCCAGTACTTC,CATRQGRWETQYF
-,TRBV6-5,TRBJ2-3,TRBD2,TGTGCCAGCAAATCGGGACTAGGCACAGATACGCAGTATTTT,CASKSGLGTDTQYF
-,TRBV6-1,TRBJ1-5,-,TGTGCCAGCAGTGAAGACAGGGATCAGCCCCAGCATTTT,CASSEDRDQPQHF
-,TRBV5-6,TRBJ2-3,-,TGTGCCAGCAGCTTCCAATTAGATACGCAGTATTTT,CASSFQLDTQYF
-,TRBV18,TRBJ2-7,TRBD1,TGTGCCAGCTCTCTTGGACAGGGTCTCTACGAGCAGTACTTC,CASSLGQGLYEQYF
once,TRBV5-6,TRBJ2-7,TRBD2,TGTGCCAGCAGCCCAGTAAGGACTAGAAAGAAGAACGAGCAGTACTTC,CASSPVRTRKKNEQYF
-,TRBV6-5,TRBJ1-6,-,TGTGCCAGCACTGGGGGCAGTCCGAATTCACCCCTCCACTTT,CASTGGSPNSPLHF
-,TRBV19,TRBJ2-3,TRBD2,TGTGCCAGTAGTCCGGGAGGCGCTTTGAATGCAGATACGCAGTATTTT,CASSPGGALNADTQYF
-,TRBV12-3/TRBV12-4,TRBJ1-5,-,TGTGCCAGCAGTTTCGGGGAATCGGGGCCCCAGCATTTT,CASSFGESGPQHF
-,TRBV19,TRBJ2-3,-,TGTGCCAGTAGCCGTCAGGGGCAGATCACAGATACGCAGTATTTT,CASSRQGQITDTQYF
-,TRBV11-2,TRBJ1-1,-,TGTGCCAGCAGCACGGACACTGAAGCTTTCTTT,CASSTDTEAFF
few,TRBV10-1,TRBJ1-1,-,TGCGCCAGCAGTGAGTCGTCGGTGGGGCAGCTGCGAATCTTT,CASSESSVGQLRIF
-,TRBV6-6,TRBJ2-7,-,TGTGCCAGCAGTCGGACCAGCGGCTCCTACGAGCAGTACTTC,CASSRTSGSYEQYF
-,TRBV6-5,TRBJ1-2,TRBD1,TGTGCCAGCAGTTCTAACAGGGGGCACTATGGCTACACCTTC,CASSSNRGHYGYTF
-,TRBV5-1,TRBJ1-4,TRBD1,TGCGCCAGCAGCTTGGGTGGGACAGGGGTTAATGAAAAACTGTTTTTT,CASSLGGTGVNEKLFF
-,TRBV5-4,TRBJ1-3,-,TGTACCAGCAGCTTGTTCGGGGTAGGAAACACCATATATTTT,CTSSLFGVGNTIYF
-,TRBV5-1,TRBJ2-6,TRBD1,TGCGCCAGCAGCTTGGCTAGGCAGGGGGCTGGGGCCAACGTCCTGACTTTC,CASSLARQGAGANVLTF
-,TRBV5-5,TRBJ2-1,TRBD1,TGTGCCAGCAGCTTGGCCAGGGGACAGGGGGGCAATGAGCAGTTCTTC,CASSLARGQGGNEQFF
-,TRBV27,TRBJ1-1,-,TGTGCCAGCAGTTTATCCTTGAACACTGAAGCTTTCTTT,CASSLSLNTEAFF
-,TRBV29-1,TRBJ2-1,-,TGCAGCGTTGACAGGGGGGTGTACAATGAGCAGTTCTTC,CSVDRGVYNEQFF
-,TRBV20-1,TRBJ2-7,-,TGCAGTGCTAGTATGGCCAAAATAAACTACGAGCAGTACTTC,CSASMAKINYEQYF
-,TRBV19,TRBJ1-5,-,TGTGCCAGTAGTAGGCGGGGATATAGCAATCAGCCCCAGCATTTT,CASSRRGYSNQPQHF
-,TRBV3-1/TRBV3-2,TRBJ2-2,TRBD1,TGTGCCAGCAGCCGGGGACAGATCACGAACACCGGGGAGCTGTTTTTT,CASSRGQITNTGELFF